This T cell receptor (beta chain) was captured in a study of beta chain features in type 1 diabetes. Notes on the study in general: Among patients, naive, central memory and Treg TCRB repertoires appeared more similar than among healthy donors. Using cDNA template may skew counts toward highly expressing activated cells.

Sorting produced populations that all topped 95% purity. What was sequenced were expressed TCRB transcripts, since all of the isolated RNA had been reverse transcribed. It was found that naive, central memory and regulatory T cell samples averaged about 3.5 million reads. Data came from immunoSEQ multiplex PCR; TCRdb stores just in-frame clones and leaves some out. This sample has over 500,000 clones, with around 16% found just once. The length of the CDR3 is 13 residues. V was cut by 2 bases and J by 8 bases, with 12 bases left in between. Germline CDR1 reads MDHEN; CDR2 reads SYDVKM. This clone was picked up a small number of times. Its antigen is currently unknown.

This receptor was taken from a young man in good health. Sequenced input: naive CD4+ T cells from blood. This chain uses TRBV28 with TRBJ1-1; D might be TRBD1 (5 bases). CDR3 in DNA: TGTGCCAGCAGTTTAATGGGCAGGGCCGAAGCTTTCTTT. It encodes CASSLMGRAEAFF.